Listed here are 30 T cell receptor beta chains from one sample, sequenced in a study of blood T cell repertoires in COVID-19. Profiling relied on immunoSEQ multiplex PCR, and the TCRdb table lists in-frame clones only, not all of them. This table holds approximately 240,000 clones, approximately 91% found once. Sequences were obtained from peripheral blood. The receptors originated from a man aged 30 to 45 with COVID-19, enrolled during active disease.

V usage is TRBV2 and J usage is TRBJ2-7; 7 nucleotides agree with TRBD1. Germline V gives CDR1 SNHLY, CDR2 FYNNEI. V lost 6 bases and J lost 3; bases outside the gene matches: 8. This CDR3 region has 14 residues. The DNA of the CDR3 is TGTGCCAGCAGAAGGACAGGATCTATCTACGAGCAGTACTTC. Translating gives CASRRTGSIYEQYF.

The rearrangement uses TRBV19 and TRBJ2-3; tentative D call: TRBD2 (6 bases). The CDR3 is 15 amino acids. Germline CDR1 is LNHDA and CDR2 is SQIVND (reference sequence). The V end lost 4 bases, the J end lost 2 bases, and 13 bases lay between the germline ends. The CDR3 sequence: CASSTPGLHTDTQYF. CDR3 nucleotides: TGTGCCAGTAGTACGCCGGGACTGCACACAGATACGCAGTATTTT.

The rearrangement uses TRBV6-1 and TRBJ2-5; 8 bases match TRBD2. V gave up 0 bases and J gave up 2 bases; unmatched junction bases: 2. Per germline, CDR1 MNHNS and CDR2 SASEGT. CDR3 length: 15 residues. The CDR3 DNA sequence: TGTGCCAGCAGTGAAGCTGGCGGGGGGCAAGAGACCCAGTACTTC. Amino acids: CASSEAGGGQETQYF.

To note about this clone: One end of the junction varies from germline; a read error may be responsible. The chain uses TRBV5-7 and TRBJ1-4; D may be TRBD1 (5 bases). TRBV5-7 is an open reading frame whose function is uncertain. The CDR3 loop spans 14 amino acids. CDR3 sequence (DNA): TGTGCCAGCAACTTGACAGAATATAATGAAAAACTGTTTTTT. Translating it yields CASNLTEYNEKLFF.

The chain couples TRBV4-2 to TRBJ2-3, with a possible D match to TRBD2 (7 bases). Trimming took off 4 bases at V and 0 bases at J, with 11 bases between the two ends. The CDR3 is made up of 15 amino acids. Germline assignment: CDR1 LGHNA and CDR2 YNFKEQ. As DNA, the CDR3 is TGTGCCAGCAGCCGCGGGGGCCCCAGCACAGATACGCAGTATTTT. It specifies CASSRGGPSTDTQYF.

This chain joins TRBV11-2 and TRBJ2-7; D ambiguous. Trimming removed 3 bases from V and 2 bases from J, with 11 bases in between. Germline V lookup: CDR1 SGHAT, CDR2 FQNNGV. The CDR3 runs 14 residues. In DNA form, the CDR3 reads TGTGCCAGCAGCTTGGGTGGGCTGGCCTACGAGCAGTACTTC. Encoded protein: CASSLGGLAYEQYF.

The V and J genes are TRBV6-5 and TRBJ1-2, with 9 bases that match TRBD1. Trimming at V came to 1 base and at J to 6 bases, leaving 6 bases not matched to a gene. The CDR3 loop spans 15 amino acids. Germline V lookup: CDR1 MNHEY, CDR2 SVGAGI. The CDR3 DNA reads as TGTGCCAGCAGTTACTTAACAGGGGGCTTTAATGGCTACACCTTC. Translation: CASSYLTGGFNGYTF.

The V call is TRBV18, the J call TRBJ2-4; 13 positions agree with TRBD2. Germline V gene lookup returns CDR1 KGHSH and CDR2 LQKENI. The CDR3 totals 19 residues. The ends lost 0 bases at V and 1 base at J; junction bases unmatched: 6. As DNA, the CDR3 is TGTGCCAGCTCACCACCCACTAGCGGGGGGGCCGTGGCCAAAAACATTCAGTACTTC. Translated: CASSPPTSGGAVAKNIQYF.

The V gene is TRBV12-3 or TRBV12-4, the J gene TRBJ1-5, with a weak D call TRBD1 (5 bases). Trimming took off 6 bases at V and 6 bases at J, with 9 bases between the two ends. The CDR3 is made up of 12 amino acids. The CDR3 nucleotides are TGTGCCAGCAGCGCGGGGGTTCAGCCCCAGCATTTT. It translates to CASSAGVQPQHF.

The chain combines TRBV30 with TRBJ1-2; the D is unclear. Deletions cut 5 bases from V and 4 bases from J, with 14 bases between. Germline CDR1 is GTSNPN and CDR2 is SVGIG (reference sequence). The CDR3 totals 13 residues. The DNA for the CDR3 is TGTGCCTGGTTGCGGCATCCTTTCTATGGCTACACCTTC. It specifies CAWLRHPFYGYTF.

CDR3 coding DNA: TGCGCCAGCAGCTTCCCCTTCGGGGTGACAGGGGCCTACAATGAGCAGTTCTTC. This translates into CASSFPFGVTGAYNEQFF. The chain joins TRBV5-1 to TRBJ2-1; 8 bases align to TRBD1. The germline gives CDR1 SGHRS, CDR2 YFSETQ. This CDR3 region has 18 residues. V lost 2 bases and J lost 2; bases outside the gene matches: 12.

The V call is TRBV11-2, the J call TRBJ2-2, with D maybe TRBD1 (5 bases). The germline V gene has CDR1 SGHAT and CDR2 FQNNGV. CDR3 length equals 13 residues. V gave up 4 bases and J gave up 6 bases, with 9 bases separating them. The DNA of the CDR3 is TGTGCCAGCAGCTCCAGGGTGGCCGGGGAGCTGTTTTTT. Translation: CASSSRVAGELFF.

The chain joins TRBV9 to TRBJ1-6; a possible D gene is TRBD1 (5 bases). Germline assignment: CDR1 SGDLS and CDR2 YYNGEE. Trimming removed 4 bases from V and 8 bases from J, with 13 bases in between. CDR3 length equals 14 residues. CDR3 sequence: CASSTQDVDSPLHF. CDR3 DNA sequence: TGTGCCAGCAGCACACAGGACGTTGATTCACCCCTCCACTTT.

The chain recombines TRBV5-6 with TRBJ1-1; 7 nucleotides align to TRBD1. The germline V gene has CDR1 SGHDT and CDR2 YYEEEE. This CDR3 contains 15 residues. V gave up 4 bases and J gave up 3 bases; unmatched junction bases: 9. CDR3 region: CASSLQGLLDTEAFF. CDR3 DNA: TGTGCCAGCAGCCTACAGGGGTTGCTGGACACTGAAGCTTTCTTT.

The chain recombines TRBV3-1 (or the pseudogene TRBV3-2) with TRBJ2-1, with a possible D match to TRBD2 (6 bases). Per germline, CDR1 LGHDT and CDR2 YNNKEL (reference sequence). This CDR3 has 14 residues. V was trimmed by 3 bases and J by 6 bases, leaving 12 bases between them. The CDR3 here is CASSHWDSPNEQFF. The CDR3 coding sequence is TGTGCCAGCAGCCACTGGGACTCCCCCAATGAGCAGTTCTTC.

Worth noting for this clone: One end of the junction is discordant with germline, which a read error may explain. This sequence joins TRBV4-1 and TRBJ1-1, with D unclear. Germline V gives CDR1 MGHRA, CDR2 YSYEKL. CDR3 length: 17 amino acids. CDR3 bases: TGCGCCAGCACCCAAGCGGATCAGAAACGGAGGAACACTGAAGCTTTCTTT. It is translated as CASTQADQKRRNTEAFF.

The chain recombines TRBV6-6 with TRBJ2-7; D remains ambiguous. CDR3 length equals 13 residues. Germline V CDR1 and CDR2: MNHNY, SVGAGI (reference sequence). V gave up 2 bases and J gave up 3 bases, with 8 bases separating them. CDR3 residues: CASSYAESYEQYF. CDR3 DNA: TGTGCCAGCAGTTACGCAGAAAGCTACGAGCAGTACTTC.

V and J are TRBV18 and TRBJ2-2; 8 bases fit TRBD1. Germline CDR1 reads KGHSH; CDR2 reads LQKENI. V trimming: 5 bases; J trimming: 0 bases; junction bases outside the gene matches: 5. There are 16 residues in the CDR3. The DNA for the CDR3 is TGTGCCAGCTCAAAGACGACAGGGGCGAACACCGGGGAGCTGTTTTTT. It encodes CASSKTTGANTGELFF.

The chain links TRBV5-1 to TRBJ1-2, with no clear D. The V and J ends lost 0 bases and 4 bases respectively, with 7 bases between them. The germline gives CDR1 SGHRS, CDR2 YFSETQ. This CDR3 spans 13 amino acids. The CDR3 sequence: CASSLDAGYGYTF. The CDR3 nucleotides are TGCGCCAGCAGCTTGGACGCGGGCTATGGCTACACCTTC.

This chain links TRBV30 with TRBJ1-3; the D is unclear. This CDR3 is 13 amino acids long. V gave up 3 bases and J gave up 0 bases, with 6 bases separating them. Germline V gene lookup returns CDR1 GTSNPN and CDR2 SVGIG (reference sequence). The CDR3 region is CAWRLASGNTIYF. CDR3 in DNA: TGTGCCTGGAGGCTAGCCTCTGGAAACACCATATATTTT.

Concerning this clone itself: Other DNA sequences in the same sample also yield this CDR3. The chain combines TRBV3-1 (or the pseudogene TRBV3-2) with TRBJ1-2, with 10 bases fitting TRBD1. Germline V gene data show CDR1 as LGHDT and CDR2 as YNNKEL (reference sequence). This CDR3 is 14 amino acids long. J was trimmed by 8 bases and V by 1 base; bases with no gene match: 4. Here the CDR3 DNA reads TGTGCCAGCAGCCAAGGGACAGGGGGGTACGGCTACACCTTC. Its protein product is CASSQGTGGYGYTF.

The rearrangement uses TRBV27 and TRBJ1-1; D is unclear. Germline V gene data show CDR1 as MNHEY and CDR2 as SMNVEV (reference sequence). The CDR3 is made up of 15 amino acids. V lost 4 bases, J lost 4 bases, and 16 bases lay in between. Written as DNA, the CDR3 is TGTGCCAGCAGTTCTCACTCCTGGGCGGGCACTGAAGCTTTCTTT. Its protein product is CASSSHSWAGTEAFF.

J is TRBJ2-5 and V is TRBV2; D is unclear. Trimming removed 4 bases at V and 0 bases at J, with 6 bases between. The CDR3 has 13 residues. CDR1 is SNHLY, CDR2 FYNNEI, per germline. In nucleotides, the CDR3 is TGTGCCAGCAGTGGCAACAACCAAGAGACCCAGTACTTC. This gives the protein CASSGNNQETQYF. The full variable domain, with the rest looked up from reference TRBV2 and TRBJ2-5, is EPEVTQTPSHQVTQMGQEVILRCVPISNHLYFYWYRQILGQKVEFLVSFYNNEISEKSEIFDDQFSVERPDGSNFTLKIRSTKLEDSAMYFCASSGNNQETQYFGPGTRLLVL.

This chain joins TRBV29-1 and TRBJ1-2; D gene uncertain. This CDR3 has 11 amino acids. Trimming shortened V by 3 bases and J by 6 bases, and 8 bases separated the two germline ends. Germline-derived CDR1 and CDR2 are SQVTM and ANQGSEA. Here the CDR3 DNA reads TGCAGCGTTGATTGGGAGGATGGCTACACCTTC. This translates into CSVDWEDGYTF.

V gene TRBV4-2 combines with J gene TRBJ1-4; TRBD1 agrees at 9 bases. V gave up 4 bases and J gave up 6 bases; unmatched junction bases: 6. The CDR3 covers 15 residues. CDR1 and CDR2 (germline): LGHNA, YNFKEQ. The CDR3 here is CASSPTGGSDEKLFF. The CDR3 nucleotides read TGTGCCAGCAGCCCGACAGGGGGTTCGGATGAAAAACTGTTTTTT.

This rearrangement joins TRBV9 to TRBJ2-5, with D perhaps TRBD2 (6 bases). CDR3 size: 14 residues. Looked up from germline, CDR1 is SGDLS and CDR2 is YYNGEE. V lost 4 bases, J lost 3 bases, and 13 bases lay in between. The CDR3 loop reads CASSPRLVEETQYF. The CDR3 nucleotides are TGTGCCAGCAGCCCGCGACTAGTAGAAGAGACCCAGTACTTC.

This CDR3 is CASGLVGGNYGYTF. The CDR3 DNA is TGTGCTAGTGGTTTGGTCGGCGGTAACTATGGCTACACCTTC. This sequence joins TRBV12-5 and TRBJ1-2, with D unclear. The V end was cut by 0 bases, the J end by 1 base, with 6 bases between. From germline, CDR1 is LGHNT and CDR2 FRNRAP. The length of the CDR3 is 14 residues. Supplemented by reference TRBV12-5 and TRBJ1-2, the full variable domain reads DARVTQTPRHKVTEMGQEVTMRCQPILGHNTVFWYRQTMMQGLELLAYFRNRAPLDDSGMPKDRFSAEMPDATLATLKIQPSEPRDSAVYFCASGLVGGNYGYTFGSGTRLTVV.

This chain links TRBV19 with TRBJ1-3, with D tentatively TRBD1 (6 bases). Trimming stripped 3 bases from V and 4 bases from J, with 10 bases between. This CDR3 is built from 14 residues. Germline V gene sequence: CDR1 LNHDA, CDR2 SQIVND (reference sequence). CDR3 amino acids: CASSMGADGNTIYF. The CDR3 DNA follows: TGTGCCAGTAGTATGGGGGCGGACGGAAACACCATATATTTT.

This rearrangement joins TRBV3-1 (or the pseudogene TRBV3-2) to TRBJ1-2; 9 bases agree with TRBD1. This CDR3 spans 15 amino acids. CDR1 and CDR2 (germline): LGHDT, YNNKEL (reference sequence). The V gene end was trimmed by 1 base and the J gene end by 5 bases; junction bases not matched to a gene: 5. The CDR3 sequence is CASSQGAGTGYGYTF. CDR3 bases: TGTGCCAGCAGCCAAGGAGCCGGGACAGGGTATGGCTACACCTTC.

This rearrangement joins TRBV27 to TRBJ1-5, with no clear D. The germline V gene encodes CDR1 MNHEY and CDR2 SMNVEV (reference sequence). The CDR3 covers 14 residues. V lost 5 bases and J lost 3, with 11 bases in between. CDR3 loop: CASSSAGYNQPQHF. CDR3 coding DNA: TGTGCCAGCAGTAGTGCCGGGTACAATCAGCCCCAGCATTTT.